The clone carrying this TCR beta chain was recorded a few times. Generated by immunoSEQ multiplex PCR, the TCRdb table keeps only in-frame clones and is missing some. The table includes more than 65,000 clones, around 80% detected once. The data stem from a study of blood T cell repertoires in COVID-19. This CDR3 contains 15 residues. Germline assignment: CDR1 SEHNR and CDR2 FQNEAQ (reference sequence). Trimming took off 3 bases at V and 4 bases at J, with 15 bases between the two ends. The sequence came from a woman aged 45-59 years with acute or convalescent COVID-19. Specimen: peripheral blood. The chain combines TRBV7-9 with TRBJ2-5; D remains ambiguous. DNA for the CDR3: TGTGCCAGCAGCTTCCTTACGACGGGTGGAGAGACCCAGTACTTC. Encoded protein: CASSFLTTGGETQYF.